The 12 T cell receptor beta chains listed next were all sequenced from one sample in a study of tumor and adjacent non-tumor tissue in lung cancer. RNA was extracted from bulk tissue without any cell sorting. This non-tumor lung sample came from over 3 cm beyond the tumor edge. A modified ARM-PCR protocol with three rounds of nested PCR amplified TCRbeta. MiXCR, applied by TCRdb to the multiplex PCR reads, yields one record per CDR3 protein. The data contain tens of thousands of distinct CDR3 sequences, over 60% of them singletons. Material for sequencing was distant non-tumor lung tissue. The receptors here all came from a man aged 65 to 79 with non-small cell lung cancer.

Notes on this clonotype: Compared with germline, one end of the junction differs, possibly owing to a read error. This sequence joins TRBV6-5 and TRBJ1-6; D gene ambiguous. Germline CDR1 reads MNHEY; CDR2 reads SVGAGI. This CDR3 spans 12 amino acids. The CDR3 loop reads CATSYQNSPLHF. In nucleotides, the CDR3 is TGTGCCACCAGTTACCAGAATTCGCCCCTCCACTTT.

By its share, this clonotype is large. This CDR3 is CASSSDTGELFF. DNA of the CDR3: TGTGCCAGCAGCTCAGACACCGGGGAGCTGTTTTTT. The chain has TRBV5-4 and TRBJ2-2; D gene unclear. The CDR3 runs 12 residues. The V gene's germline CDR1 is SGHNT and CDR2 YYREEE (reference sequence). V gave up 3 bases and J gave up 3 bases, with 3 bases separating them.

Worth noting for this clonotype: A read error may account for a junction end that differs from germline. J is TRBJ1-1 and V is TRBV6-5; D uncertain. Germline CDR1 and CDR2: MNHEY and SVGAGI. The CDR3 extends over 17 amino acids. The CDR3, as DNA: TGTGCCAGCAATTACTTGATGGCAGATATGCGTTATACTGAAGCTTTCTTT. Translated, it gives CASNYLMADMRYTEAFF.

On this clonotype itself: Compared with germline, one end of the junction differs, possibly owing to a read error. J is TRBJ2-5 and V is TRBV11-2, with a tentative D call TRBD2 (5 bases). This CDR3 region has 15 residues. The germline CDR1 and CDR2 sequences are SGHAT and FQNNGV. The CDR3: CASSPGIFGQETQNF. As DNA, the CDR3 is TGTGCCAGCAGCCCGGGGATATTTGGGCAAGAGACCCAGAACTTC.

For this clonotype: The junction does not match germline at one end; this may be a read error. The rearrangement uses TRBV20-1 and TRBJ2-5, with D perhaps matching TRBD1 or TRBD2 (6 bases each). The CDR3 is 14 residues long. Looked up from germline, CDR1 is DFQATT and CDR2 is SNEGSKA (reference sequence). CDR3 sequence (DNA): TGCAATGCCCCGGGTGTTGGGGGGCTAGAGACCCAGAACTTC. Its protein is CNAPGVGGLETQNF.

The V call is TRBV5-5, the J call TRBJ2-1, with 8 bases matching TRBD2. Trimming cost V 10 bases and J 8 bases; bases outside gene matches: 20. The CDR3 sequence is 16 residues long. The V gene's germline CDR1 is SGHKS and CDR2 YYEKEE (reference sequence). The DNA of the CDR3 is TGTGCCGGTAGCGCACCTGGGACTAGGGGGAGCGATGAGCAGTTCTTC. Its protein is CAGSAPGTRGSDEQFF.

This clonotype was found once. The rearrangement uses TRBV5-4 and TRBJ2-5; D is possibly TRBD2 (6 bases). The germline CDR1 and CDR2 sequences are SGHNT and YYREEE (reference sequence). V dropped 0 bases and J dropped 7 bases, with 19 bases sitting between them. CDR3 length equals 16 residues. The CDR3 DNA sequence: TGTGCCAGCAGCTTGGGTAGCGGCGGTGTGTTGGGGACCCAGTACTTC. Protein product: CASSLGSGGVLGTQYF.

Worth noting for this clonotype: Compared with germline, one end of the junction differs, possibly owing to a read error. V is TRBV6-1 and J is TRBJ2-1, with TRBD2 identical over 11 bases. Germline CDR1 is MNHNS and CDR2 is SASEGT. This CDR3 contains 16 residues. The CDR3 sequence is CVSSTMIAGGHYEQFF. For the CDR3, the DNA is TGTGTCAGCAGTACTATGATAGCGGGAGGGCATTATGAGCAGTTCTTC.

This clonotype was recorded many times. Sequence at one end of the junction differs from germline and may be a read error. V usage is TRBV6-2 or TRBV6-3 and J usage is TRBJ2-5; no clear D gene. CDR1 and CDR2 from the germline V gene are MNHEY and SVGEGT. The CDR3 runs to 12 residues. The CDR3 reads CDSSSQLKTQYF. The CDR3 region has the DNA TGTGACAGCAGTTCCCAACTTAAGACACAGTACTTC.

About this clonotype itself: A read error is likely, as this CDR3 ends without the conserved phenylalanine or tryptophan. V usage is TRBV29-1 and J usage is TRBJ2-5; D is perhaps TRBD1 (6 bases). Germline V lookup: CDR1 SQVTM, CDR2 ANQGSEA. The CDR3 is 16 residues long. CDR3 DNA sequence: TGCAGCGCCAAGCCCTACATCCAGACAGGTCAAGGGACCCAGTACTTA. This gives the protein CSAKPYIQTGQGTQYL.

This clonotype was observed at least ten times. The chain combines TRBV20-1 with TRBJ1-3; no clear D. Per germline, CDR1 DFQATT and CDR2 SNEGSKA (reference sequence). V was clipped by 3 bases and J by 4 bases, with 4 bases between them. There are 11 residues in the CDR3. The DNA for the CDR3 is TGCAGTGCTAGGCGGGGAAACACCATATATTTT. It translates to CSARRGNTIYF.

Details on this clonotype: Sequence at one end of the junction differs from germline and may be a read error. The chain joins TRBV29-1 to TRBJ1-2; D possibly corresponds to TRBD1 (5 bases). CDR1 is SQVTM, CDR2 ANQGSEA, per germline. The CDR3 runs to 15 residues. The CDR3 DNA reads TGCAGCGTTGAAGGAGATGACAGTGTTAACTATTGCTACACCTTC. Translating it yields CSVEGDDSVNYCYTF.